This TCR beta chain came from a study of Graves' ophthalmopathy and Graves' hyperthyroidism. The study amplified TCR beta CDR3 regions using RNA transcripts. After a first-round RT-PCR with HTBI primers, a second-round multiplex PCR was run. A single record per CDR3 protein comes from TCRdb applying MiXCR to the multiplex PCR reads. The sample holds roughly 610,000 distinct CDR3 sequences, about 20% seen once. This clonotype has ten or more counts. Its antigen is currently unknown. The study's findings and limits: The model's ophthalmopathy progression predictions had approximately 71% sensitivity and less than 75% specificity. Blood repertoires reportedly contained most expanded thyroid clonotypes above 0.001 frequency.

The CDR3 runs 16 residues. V dropped 1 base and J dropped 6; count of bases not matched to a gene: 5. Sequenced material: peripheral blood. The gene calls are TRBV12-3 or TRBV12-4 and TRBJ2-7; 14 bases map to TRBD2. The clonotype originates from a woman aged 18-29 years with stable Graves' hyperthyroidism. Some clones in this sample may be carry-over from other donors' samples. The CDR3 coding sequence is TGTGCCAGCAGTTTAGGGGGGACTAGCGGGAGACTCGAGCAGTACTTC. Its translation is CASSLGGTSGRLEQYF.